This TCR beta chain was obtained from a study of blood T cell repertoires in COVID-19. As for the study in general: COVID-19 samples collected from the United States, Italy and Spain covered acute and convalescent phases.

TCRdb's table, derived via immunoSEQ multiplex PCR, lists solely in-frame clones and lacks some. The sample lists about 190,000 clones, about 81% occurring once. Trimming took 6 bases from V and 0 from J, leaving 14 bases between them. Germline V gene sequence: CDR1 SQVTM, CDR2 ANQGSEA. The CDR3 contains 15 residues. The sequence derives from an elderly woman with COVID-19, enrolled during active disease. Material for sequencing was peripheral blood. The chain couples TRBV29-1 to TRBJ1-4; no clear D. The CDR3 DNA reads TGCAGCGTCGGCAGGCGGGCTCCAACTAATGAAAAACTGTTTTTT. Protein: CSVGRRAPTNEKLFF.